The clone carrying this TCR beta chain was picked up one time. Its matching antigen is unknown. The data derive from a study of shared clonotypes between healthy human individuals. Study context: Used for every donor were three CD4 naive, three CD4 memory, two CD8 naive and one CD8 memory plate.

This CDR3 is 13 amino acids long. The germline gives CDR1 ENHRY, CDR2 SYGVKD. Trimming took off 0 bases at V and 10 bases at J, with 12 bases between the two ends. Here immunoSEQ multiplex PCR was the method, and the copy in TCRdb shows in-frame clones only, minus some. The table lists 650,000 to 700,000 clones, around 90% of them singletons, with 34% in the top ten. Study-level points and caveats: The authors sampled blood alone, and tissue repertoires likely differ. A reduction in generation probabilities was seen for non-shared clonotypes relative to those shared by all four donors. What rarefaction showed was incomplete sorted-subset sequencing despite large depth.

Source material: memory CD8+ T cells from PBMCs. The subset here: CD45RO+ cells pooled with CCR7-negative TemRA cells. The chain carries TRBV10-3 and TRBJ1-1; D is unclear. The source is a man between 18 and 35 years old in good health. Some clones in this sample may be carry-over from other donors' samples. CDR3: CAISESREKGAFF. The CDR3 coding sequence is TGTGCCATCAGTGAGTCCCGCGAAAAAGGAGCTTTCTTT.